These 28 T cell receptor beta chains were sequenced from one sample in a study of CD8+ T cells in alopecia areata. It was cDNA, reverse transcribed from extracted RNA, that served as the sequencing template. The table came from immunoSEQ multiplex PCR; TCRdb's copy has only in-frame clones and leaves some out. The sample includes about 150,000 clones, roughly 54% of them seen just once. Regarding treatment: oral pan-JAK inhibitor, 5-10 mg twice daily. Sequenced material: CD8+ T cells sorted from blood, taken at week 4, from a patient treated with tofacitinib. The receptors derive from a human donor with alopecia areata.

This rearrangement joins TRBV29-1 to TRBJ2-3; D possibly uses TRBD1 or TRBD2 (5 bases each). The germline V gene has CDR1 SQVTM and CDR2 ANQGSEA. V was shortened by 3 bases and J by 8 bases, with 12 bases between the two germline ends. CDR3 length: 12 amino acids. The CDR3 sequence is CSVELGDGTQYF. The CDR3 coding sequence is TGCAGCGTTGAGTTAGGGGACGGTACGCAGTATTTT.

This clone was detected a few times. The V gene is TRBV11-2, the J gene TRBJ2-7; D gene ambiguous. Germline loops: CDR1 SGHAT, CDR2 FQNNGV. This CDR3 is 14 amino acids long. V lost 5 bases and J lost 9, with 20 bases in between. Here the CDR3 reads CASSPPVGRNLQYF. The CDR3 nucleotides are TGTGCCAGCAGCCCCCCTGTAGGCCGGAACCTGCAGTACTTC.

The chain has TRBV2 and TRBJ2-6; D unclear. V was clipped by 5 bases and J by 4 bases, with 6 bases between them. This CDR3 has 13 residues. The V gene's germline CDR1 is SNHLY and CDR2 FYNNEI. The CDR3 DNA sequence: TGTGCCAGCAGTTATGGGGGGGCCAACGTCCTGACTTTC. It specifies CASSYGGANVLTF.

The chain is built from TRBV30 and TRBJ2-7; D not resolved. The V end lost 0 bases, the J end lost 2 bases, and 8 bases lay between the germline ends. Looked up from germline, CDR1 is GTSNPN and CDR2 is SVGIG (reference sequence). The CDR3 runs to 13 residues. CDR3: CAWSVGQTYEQYF. The CDR3 region has the DNA TGTGCCTGGAGTGTAGGGCAGACCTACGAGCAGTACTTC.

The rearrangement links TRBV6-5 to TRBJ1-2, with D tentatively TRBD1 (6 bases). The CDR3 has 15 residues. Between the trimmed V and J ends, which lost 6 bases and 8 bases, there was a span of 22 bases. Germline V gives CDR1 MNHEY, CDR2 SVGAGI. In DNA form, the CDR3 reads TGTGCCAGCAGCAGGGGTTTAGAACCCAGCGGCGGCTACACCTTC. It translates to CASSRGLEPSGGYTF.

Worth noting for this clone: The same CDR3 is also encoded by other DNA sequences in this sample. This CDR3 is CASSIGGNEQYF. The DNA of the CDR3 is TGTGCCAGTAGTATCGGCGGGAACGAGCAGTACTTC. The rearrangement links TRBV19 to TRBJ2-7, with D maybe TRBD2 (6 bases). Deletions cut 3 bases from V and 5 bases from J, with 8 bases between. CDR1 is LNHDA and CDR2 is SQIVND in the germline V gene (reference sequence). CDR3 size: 12 residues.

The J gene is TRBJ1-2, the V gene TRBV29-1; tentatively, D is TRBD1 (5 bases). The V gene's germline CDR1 is SQVTM and CDR2 ANQGSEA. The CDR3 consists of 12 residues. V lost 3 bases and J lost 6, with 11 bases in between. The CDR3 DNA reads as TGCAGCGTTGACAGGGATCCGGATGGCTACACCTTC. It codes for CSVDRDPDGYTF.

J is TRBJ2-7 and V is TRBV2, with a weak D call TRBD1 (6 bases). V was pared by 4 bases and J by 5 bases, with 12 bases between. Germline CDR1 is SNHLY and CDR2 is FYNNEI. The CDR3 loop spans 13 amino acids. The CDR3 protein is CASSGSHRDEQYF. CDR3 coding DNA: TGTGCCAGCAGTGGTTCCCACAGGGACGAGCAGTACTTC.

The chain couples TRBV30 to TRBJ2-7; D could derive from TRBD1 or TRBD2 (5 bases each). The CDR3 is made up of 14 amino acids. The germline V and J ends were trimmed by 3 bases and 4 bases, with 16 bases remaining between them. CDR1 is GTSNPN, CDR2 SVGIG, per germline (reference sequence). CDR3 loop: CAWRTAGWGYEQYF. In DNA, the CDR3 is TGTGCCTGGAGGACCGCCGGGTGGGGGTACGAGCAGTACTTC. Full variable domain (remainder filled in from reference TRBV30 and TRBJ2-7): SQTIHQWPATLVQPVGSPLSLECTVEGTSNPNLYWYRQAAGRGLQLLFYSVGIGQISSEVPQNLSASRPQDRQFILSSKKLLLSDSGFYLCAWRTAGWGYEQYFGPGTRLTVT.

This clone showed up just a few times. This sequence joins TRBV27 and TRBJ1-2; D gene ambiguous. The CDR3 sequence is 11 residues long. The V gene lost 6 bases and the J gene lost 6 bases, with 8 bases spanning the gap. Germline CDR1 reads MNHEY; CDR2 reads SMNVEV (reference sequence). CDR3: CASRSQHGYTF. The CDR3 DNA sequence: TGTGCCAGCAGATCGCAACATGGCTACACCTTC.

This sequence joins TRBV7-8 and TRBJ2-2, with 7 bases that match TRBD1. Trimming took 5 bases from V and 6 from J; bases not matched to a gene: 3. CDR3 length equals 13 residues. The germline gives CDR1 SGHVS, CDR2 FQNEAQ. CDR3 sequence (DNA): TGTGCCAGCAGCCGAGACAGGGCCGGGGAGCTGTTTTTT. Residues: CASSRDRAGELFF.

The rearrangement links TRBV9 to TRBJ2-1, with TRBD2 as a possible D gene (5 bases). This CDR3 contains 17 residues. Trimming cost V 0 bases and J 0 bases, with 13 bases left between them. Germline CDR1 SGDLS, CDR2 YYNGEE. The CDR3 reads CASSVADYLNSYNEQFF. The CDR3 nucleotides are TGTGCCAGCAGCGTAGCCGACTACCTCAACTCCTACAATGAGCAGTTCTTC. The full variable domain, in which reference TRBV9 and TRBJ2-1 provide the parts outside the CDR3, is DSGVTQTPKHLITATGQRVTLRCSPRSGDLSVYWYQQSLDQGLQFLIQYYNGEERAKGNILERFSAQQFPDLHSELNLSSLELGDSALYFCASSVADYLNSYNEQFFGPGTRLTVL.

The chain has TRBV11-2 and TRBJ2-7; 11 bases map to TRBD1. After removal of 5 bases from V and 4 bases from J, the junction contained 4 bases not matched to a gene. This CDR3 has 14 amino acids. Germline lookup yields CDR1 SGHAT and CDR2 FQNNGV. This chain's CDR3 is CASSLGQGAYEQYF. CDR3 DNA: TGTGCCAGCAGCCTAGGACAGGGGGCGTACGAGCAGTACTTC.

This chain joins TRBV13 and TRBJ2-7; 7 nucleotides match TRBD2. CDR3 length: 13 amino acids. V was clipped by 5 bases and J by 2 bases; unmatched bases: 3. The germline V gene encodes CDR1 PRHDT and CDR2 FYEKMQ (reference sequence). DNA for the CDR3: TGTGCCAGCAGCCCCCGGGAGGCCTACGAGCAGTACTTC. Its protein is CASSPREAYEQYF.

This clone was found a few times. V usage is TRBV6-5 and J usage is TRBJ2-2, with 8 positions matching TRBD1. The CDR3 loop spans 14 amino acids. V dropped 6 bases and J dropped 5; count of bases not matched to a gene: 5. From germline, CDR1 is MNHEY and CDR2 SVGAGI. The CDR3 is CASRETGETGELFF. The CDR3 DNA follows: TGTGCCAGCAGGGAGACAGGGGAGACCGGGGAGCTGTTTTTT.

CDR3 coding DNA: TGCGCCAGCAGCCCAAAGCCGGGACAGGGCACACCCCTCCACTTT. This translates into CASSPKPGQGTPLHF. The chain links TRBV5-1 to TRBJ1-6, with 9 bases identical to TRBD1. There are 15 residues in the CDR3. Per the germline V gene, CDR1 is SGHRS and CDR2 is YFSETQ. Unmatched junction bases numbered 10, after V lost 4 bases and J lost 11 bases.

The chain carries TRBV4-3 and TRBJ1-1; D remains ambiguous. V lost 1 base to trimming and J lost 7 bases, with 22 bases between them. The CDR3 sequence is 17 residues long. Germline assignment: CDR1 LGHNA and CDR2 YSLEER. CDR3 DNA sequence: TGCGCCAGCAGCCAAGCTCCGGCCCCCCATGAACATAGTGAAGCTTTCTTT. Encoded protein: CASSQAPAPHEHSEAFF.

V and J are TRBV9 and TRBJ1-4, with D possibly matching TRBD1 (5 bases). Germline V gives CDR1 SGDLS, CDR2 YYNGEE. This CDR3 spans 13 amino acids. Trimming took 5 bases from V and 7 from J, leaving 12 bases between them. CDR3 region: CASSDGGAEKLFF. In DNA form, the CDR3 reads TGTGCCAGCAGTGACGGGGGTGCTGAAAAACTGTTTTTT.

Note on this clone: Other nucleotide sequences from this sample produce the same CDR3. The CDR3 is CASSTGGNQPQHF. CDR3 nucleotide sequence: TGTGCCAGCAGCACGGGTGGGAATCAGCCCCAGCATTTT. The V gene is TRBV5-4, the J gene TRBJ1-5; no reliable D call. The CDR3 runs to 13 residues. Germline CDR1 SGHNT, CDR2 YYREEE (reference sequence). V was shortened by 4 bases and J by 4 bases, with 9 bases between the two germline ends.

This chain links TRBV30 with TRBJ2-3; 16 bases fit TRBD2. The CDR3 runs to 16 residues. J gave up 6 bases and V 2 bases, and 5 bases lay outside the gene matches. Germline loops: CDR1 GTSNPN, CDR2 SVGIG (reference sequence). The CDR3 coding sequence is TGTGCCTGGAGTTCCGGGACTAGCGGGGGGGCGGATACGCAGTATTTT. It codes for CAWSSGTSGGADTQYF. Supplemented by reference TRBV30 and TRBJ2-3, the full variable domain reads SQTIHQWPATLVQPVGSPLSLECTVEGTSNPNLYWYRQAAGRGLQLLFYSVGIGQISSEVPQNLSASRPQDRQFILSSKKLLLSDSGFYLCAWSSGTSGGADTQYFGPGTRLTVL.

This sequence joins TRBV7-9 and TRBJ1-2; D uncertain. The V and J ends lost 4 bases and 6 bases respectively, with 9 bases between them. The CDR3 sequence is 12 residues long. CDR1 SEHNR and CDR2 FQNEAQ come from the germline V gene (reference sequence). The CDR3 sequence is CASSSFDNGYTF. For the CDR3, the DNA is TGTGCCAGCAGCTCGTTCGACAATGGCTACACCTTC.

For this clone: This specimen includes other DNA sequences encoding the same CDR3. The chain carries TRBV7-8 and TRBJ2-7, with D unclear. In germline, CDR1 is SGHVS, CDR2 FQNEAQ. This CDR3 is built from 12 residues. Trimming removed 5 bases at V and 3 bases at J, with 8 bases between. The CDR3 here is CASSPGSYEQYF. In DNA form, the CDR3 reads TGTGCCAGCAGCCCCGGCAGCTACGAGCAGTACTTC. Filled out from reference TRBV7-8 and TRBJ2-7, the complete variable domain reads GAGVSQSPRYKVAKRGQDVALRCDPISGHVSLFWYQQALGQGPEFLTYFQNEAQLDKSGLPSDRFFAERPEGSVSTLKIQRTQQEDSAVYLCASSPGSYEQYFGPGTRLTVT.

V and J are TRBV29-1 and TRBJ1-1, with TRBD1 matching 8 bases. Germline lookup yields CDR1 SQVTM and CDR2 ANQGSEA. This CDR3 contains 14 residues. The ends lost 3 bases at V and 5 bases at J; junction bases unmatched: 8. The CDR3 sequence is CSVDHPDRETEAFF. Written as DNA, the CDR3 is TGCAGCGTTGACCACCCGGACAGGGAAACTGAAGCTTTCTTT. The full variable domain, in which reference TRBV29-1 and TRBJ1-1 provide the parts outside the CDR3, is SAVISQKPSRDICQRGTSLTIQCQVDSQVTMMFWYRQQPGQSLTLIATANQGSEATYESGFVIDKFPISRPNLTFSTLTVSNMSPEDSSIYLCSVDHPDRETEAFFGQGTRLTVV.

The chain links TRBV11-2 to TRBJ1-1; D gene uncertain. Germline CDR1 reads SGHAT; CDR2 reads FQNNGV. Trimming took 3 bases from V and 4 from J, leaving 15 bases between them. The CDR3 runs 15 residues. The CDR3 nucleotides read TGTGCCAGCAGCTTGCACGGCTCTAGGATCACTGAAGCTTTCTTT. As protein: CASSLHGSRITEAFF. Full variable domain (missing parts from reference TRBV11-2 and TRBJ1-1): EAGVAQSPRYKIIEKRQSVAFWCNPISGHATLYWYQQILGQGPKLLIQFQNNGVVDDSQLPKDRFSAERLKGVDSTLKIQPAKLEDSAVYLCASSLHGSRITEAFFGQGTRLTVV.

The V call is TRBV11-2, the J call TRBJ2-1; D call uncertain. CDR1 and CDR2 (germline): SGHAT, FQNNGV. The CDR3 spans 14 residues. V lost 2 bases and J 5 bases, leaving 10 bases between the germline ends. CDR3 nucleotides: TGTGCCAGCAGCTTATCGTGGATACACAATGAGCAGTTCTTC. Translating gives CASSLSWIHNEQFF. Filled out from reference TRBV11-2 and TRBJ2-1, the complete variable domain reads EAGVAQSPRYKIIEKRQSVAFWCNPISGHATLYWYQQILGQGPKLLIQFQNNGVVDDSQLPKDRFSAERLKGVDSTLKIQPAKLEDSAVYLCASSLSWIHNEQFFGPGTRLTVL.

This clone was recorded a few times. The chain is built from TRBV6-5 and TRBJ2-7; weak D call: TRBD2 (6 bases). The germline CDR1 and CDR2 sequences are MNHEY and SVGAGI. The CDR3 is made up of 15 amino acids. Trimming removed 2 bases from V and 2 bases from J, with 13 bases in between. CDR3 coding DNA: TGTGCCAGCAGTTACCGGGGAGCGGGTGCCTACGAGCAGTACTTC. As protein: CASSYRGAGAYEQYF.

This sequence joins TRBV25-1 and TRBJ2-7; D remains ambiguous. The CDR3 totals 12 residues. The V gene lost 4 bases and the J gene lost 3 bases, with 7 bases spanning the gap. The germline V gene has CDR1 MGHDK and CDR2 SYGVNS. The CDR3 protein is CASSVSGYEQYF. CDR3 coding DNA: TGTGCCAGCAGTGTTAGTGGCTACGAGCAGTACTTC.

This clone was found a few times. The genes are TRBV4-1 and TRBJ2-5; TRBD1 aligns across 9 bases. This CDR3 contains 16 residues. J was trimmed by 1 base and V by 4 bases; bases with no gene match: 7. CDR1 is MGHRA and CDR2 is YSYEKL in the germline V gene. CDR3 sequence (DNA): TGCGCCAGCAGCCCGCGGGACAGGGCGATCCAAGAGACCCAGTACTTC. It translates to CASSPRDRAIQETQYF.